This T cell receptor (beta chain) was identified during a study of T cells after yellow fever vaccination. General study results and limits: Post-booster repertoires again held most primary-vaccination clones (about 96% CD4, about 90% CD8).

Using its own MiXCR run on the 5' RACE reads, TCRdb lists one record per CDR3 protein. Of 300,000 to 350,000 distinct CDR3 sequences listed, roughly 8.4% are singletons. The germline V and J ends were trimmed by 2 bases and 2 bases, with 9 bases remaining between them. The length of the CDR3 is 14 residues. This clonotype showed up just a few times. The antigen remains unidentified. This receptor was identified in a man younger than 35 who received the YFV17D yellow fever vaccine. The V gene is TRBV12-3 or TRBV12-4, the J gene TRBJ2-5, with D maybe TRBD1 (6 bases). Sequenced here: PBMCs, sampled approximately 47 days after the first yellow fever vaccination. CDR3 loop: CASSLLRGQETQYF. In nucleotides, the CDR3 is TGTGCCAGCAGTTTACTTAGGGGGCAAGAGACCCAGTACTTC.